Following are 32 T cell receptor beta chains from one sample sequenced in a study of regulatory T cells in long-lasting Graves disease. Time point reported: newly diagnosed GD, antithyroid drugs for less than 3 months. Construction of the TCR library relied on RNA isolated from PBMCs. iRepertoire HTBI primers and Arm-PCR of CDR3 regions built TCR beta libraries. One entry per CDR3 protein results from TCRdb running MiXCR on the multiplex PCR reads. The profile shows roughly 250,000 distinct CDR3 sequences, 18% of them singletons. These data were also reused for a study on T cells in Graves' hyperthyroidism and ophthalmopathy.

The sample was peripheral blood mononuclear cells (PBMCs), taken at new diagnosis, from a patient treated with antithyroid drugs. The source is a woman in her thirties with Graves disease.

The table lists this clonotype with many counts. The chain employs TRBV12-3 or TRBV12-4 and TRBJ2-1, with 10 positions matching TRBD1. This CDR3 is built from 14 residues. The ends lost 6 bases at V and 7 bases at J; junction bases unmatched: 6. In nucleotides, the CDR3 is TGTGCCAGCAGCTTGGGACAGGGGTCGAATGAGCAGTTCTTC. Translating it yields CASSLGQGSNEQFF.

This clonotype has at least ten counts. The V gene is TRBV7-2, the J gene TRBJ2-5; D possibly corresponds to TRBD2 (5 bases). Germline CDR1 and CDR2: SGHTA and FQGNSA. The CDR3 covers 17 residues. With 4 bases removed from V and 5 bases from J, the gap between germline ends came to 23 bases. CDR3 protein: CASSSSFAGRRGETQYF. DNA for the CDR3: TGTGCCAGCAGCTCTTCCTTCGCCGGTCGACGAGGGGAGACCCAGTACTTC.

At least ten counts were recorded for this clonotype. DNA of the CDR3: TGTGCCAGCTCACCGAGTCTGGGTGGTGATGAGCAGTTCTTC. It yields the protein CASSPSLGGDEQFF. V gene TRBV18 combines with J gene TRBJ2-1; no clear D gene. V lost 3 bases to trimming and J lost 8 bases, with 14 bases between them. Germline V gene data show CDR1 as KGHSH and CDR2 as LQKENI. This CDR3 has 14 residues.

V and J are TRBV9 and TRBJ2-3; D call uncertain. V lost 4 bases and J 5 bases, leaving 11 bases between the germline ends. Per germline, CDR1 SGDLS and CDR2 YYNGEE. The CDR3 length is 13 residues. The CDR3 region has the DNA TGTGCCAGCAGCCGAGTCCCCCAAGATACGCAGTATTTT. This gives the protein CASSRVPQDTQYF.

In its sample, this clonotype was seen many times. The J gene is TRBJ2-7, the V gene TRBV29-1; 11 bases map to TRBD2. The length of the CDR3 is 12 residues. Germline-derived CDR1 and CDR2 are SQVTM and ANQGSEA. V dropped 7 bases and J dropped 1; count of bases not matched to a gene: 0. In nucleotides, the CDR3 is TGCAGCGGGACTAGCGGGTCCTACGAGCAGTACTTC. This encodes CSGTSGSYEQYF.

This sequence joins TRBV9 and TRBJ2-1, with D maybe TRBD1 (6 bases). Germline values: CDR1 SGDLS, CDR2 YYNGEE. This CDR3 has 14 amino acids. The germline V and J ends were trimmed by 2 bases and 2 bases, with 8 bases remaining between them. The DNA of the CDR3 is TGTGCCAGCAGCGTGGCAGGGGCCTACAATGAGCAGTTCTTC. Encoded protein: CASSVAGAYNEQFF.

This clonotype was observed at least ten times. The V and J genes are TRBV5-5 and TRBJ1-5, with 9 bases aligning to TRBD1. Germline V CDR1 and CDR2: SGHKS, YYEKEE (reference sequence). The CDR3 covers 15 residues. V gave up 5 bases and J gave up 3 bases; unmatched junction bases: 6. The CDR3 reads CASRETGGPNQPQHF. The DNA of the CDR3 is TGTGCCAGCAGAGAGACAGGGGGGCCCAATCAGCCCCAGCATTTT.

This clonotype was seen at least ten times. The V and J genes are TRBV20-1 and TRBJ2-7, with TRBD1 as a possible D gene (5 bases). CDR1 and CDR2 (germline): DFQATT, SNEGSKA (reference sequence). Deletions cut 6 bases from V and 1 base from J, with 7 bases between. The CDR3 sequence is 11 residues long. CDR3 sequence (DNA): TGCAGTGCAGCAGGGTCCTACGAGCAGTACTTC. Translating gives CSAAGSYEQYF.

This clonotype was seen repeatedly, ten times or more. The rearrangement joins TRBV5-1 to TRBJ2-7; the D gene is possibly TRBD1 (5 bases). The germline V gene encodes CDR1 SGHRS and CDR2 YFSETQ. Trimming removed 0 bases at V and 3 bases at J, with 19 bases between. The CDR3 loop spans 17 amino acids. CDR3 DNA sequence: TGCGCCAGCAGCTTGGATGGGGCCCGACAGAATTACTACGAGCAGTACTTC. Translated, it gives CASSLDGARQNYYEQYF.

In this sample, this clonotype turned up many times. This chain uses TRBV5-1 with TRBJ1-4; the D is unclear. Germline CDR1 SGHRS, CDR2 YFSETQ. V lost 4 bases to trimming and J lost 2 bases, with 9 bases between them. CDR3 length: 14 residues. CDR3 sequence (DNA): TGCGCCAGCAGCGACACTTTGACTAATGAAAAACTGTTTTTT. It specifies CASSDTLTNEKLFF.

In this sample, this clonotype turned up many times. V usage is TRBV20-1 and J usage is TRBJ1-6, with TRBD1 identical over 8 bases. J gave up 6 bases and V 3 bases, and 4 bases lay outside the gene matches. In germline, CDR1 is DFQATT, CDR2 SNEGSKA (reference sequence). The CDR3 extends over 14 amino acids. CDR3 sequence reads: CSASLGQVNSPLHF. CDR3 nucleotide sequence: TGCAGTGCTAGTCTGGGACAGGTTAATTCACCCCTCCACTTT.

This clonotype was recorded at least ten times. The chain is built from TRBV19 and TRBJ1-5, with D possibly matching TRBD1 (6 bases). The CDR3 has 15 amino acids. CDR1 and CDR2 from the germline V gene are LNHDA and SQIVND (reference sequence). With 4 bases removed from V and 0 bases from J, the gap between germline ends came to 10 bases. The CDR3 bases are TGTGCCAGTAGTAAAGGGGGGATTAGCAATCAGCCCCAGCATTTT. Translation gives CASSKGGISNQPQHF.

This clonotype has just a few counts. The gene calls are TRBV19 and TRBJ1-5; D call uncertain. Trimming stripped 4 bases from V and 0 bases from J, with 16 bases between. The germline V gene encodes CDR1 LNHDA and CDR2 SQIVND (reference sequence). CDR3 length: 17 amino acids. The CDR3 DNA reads TGTGCCAGTAGTAGCCGACTGGCAGCAAATAGCAATCAGCCCCAGCATTTT. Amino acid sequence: CASSSRLAANSNQPQHF.

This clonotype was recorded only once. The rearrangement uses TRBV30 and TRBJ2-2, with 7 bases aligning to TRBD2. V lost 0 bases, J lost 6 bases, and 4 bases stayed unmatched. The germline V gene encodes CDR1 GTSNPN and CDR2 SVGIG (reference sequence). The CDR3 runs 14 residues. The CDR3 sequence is CAWSVPGGSGELFF. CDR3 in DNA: TGTGCCTGGAGTGTACCGGGGGGATCCGGGGAGCTGTTTTTT.

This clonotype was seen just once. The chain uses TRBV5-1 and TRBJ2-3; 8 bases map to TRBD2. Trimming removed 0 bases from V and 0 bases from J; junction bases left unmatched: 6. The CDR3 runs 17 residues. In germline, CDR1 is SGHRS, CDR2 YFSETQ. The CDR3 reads CASSLDGLAGSTDTQYF. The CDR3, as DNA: TGCGCCAGCAGCTTGGACGGGCTAGCGGGCAGCACAGATACGCAGTATTTT.

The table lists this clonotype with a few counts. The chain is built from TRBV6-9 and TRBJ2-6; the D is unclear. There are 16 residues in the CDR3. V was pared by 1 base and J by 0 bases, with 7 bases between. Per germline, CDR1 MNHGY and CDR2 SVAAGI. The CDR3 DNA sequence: TGTGCCAGCAGTTATTTTTGCAGCTCTGGGGCCAACGTCCTGACTTTC. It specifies CASSYFCSSGANVLTF.

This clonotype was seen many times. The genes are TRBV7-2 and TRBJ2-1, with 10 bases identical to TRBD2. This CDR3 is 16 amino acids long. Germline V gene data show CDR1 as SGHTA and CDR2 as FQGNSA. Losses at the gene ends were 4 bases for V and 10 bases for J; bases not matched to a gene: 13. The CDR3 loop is CASSWTSGRSKAEQFF. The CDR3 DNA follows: TGTGCCAGCAGCTGGACTAGCGGTAGATCTAAGGCCGAGCAGTTCTTC.

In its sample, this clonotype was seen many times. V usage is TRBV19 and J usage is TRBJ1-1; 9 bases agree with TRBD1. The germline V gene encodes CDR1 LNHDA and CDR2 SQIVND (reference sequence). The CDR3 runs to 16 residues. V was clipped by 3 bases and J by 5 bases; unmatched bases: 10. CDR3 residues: CASSMGFDRGGTEAFF. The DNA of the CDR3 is TGTGCCAGTAGTATGGGGTTTGACAGGGGGGGAACTGAAGCTTTCTTT.

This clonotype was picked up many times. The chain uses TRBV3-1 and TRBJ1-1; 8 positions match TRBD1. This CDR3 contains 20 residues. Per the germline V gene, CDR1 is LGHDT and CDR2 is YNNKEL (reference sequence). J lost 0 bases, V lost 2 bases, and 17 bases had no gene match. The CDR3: CASSQIPHLDRGKMNTEAFF. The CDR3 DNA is TGTGCCAGCAGCCAAATTCCCCACCTCGACAGGGGAAAAATGAACACTGAAGCTTTCTTT.

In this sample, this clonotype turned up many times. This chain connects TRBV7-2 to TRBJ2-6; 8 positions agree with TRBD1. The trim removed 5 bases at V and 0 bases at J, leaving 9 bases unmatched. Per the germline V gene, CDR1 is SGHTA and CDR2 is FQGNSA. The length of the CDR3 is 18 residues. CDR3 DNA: TGTGCCAGCAGCGGCCTCGGGACAGGCCTCTCTGGGGCCAACGTCCTGACTTTC. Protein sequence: CASSGLGTGLSGANVLTF.

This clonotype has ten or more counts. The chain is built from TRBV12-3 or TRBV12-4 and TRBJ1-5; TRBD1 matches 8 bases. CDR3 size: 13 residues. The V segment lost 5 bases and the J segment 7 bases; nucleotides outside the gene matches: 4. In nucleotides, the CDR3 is TGTGCCAGCAGTCAGGGGGCGCGGCAGCCCCAGCATTTT. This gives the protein CASSQGARQPQHF.

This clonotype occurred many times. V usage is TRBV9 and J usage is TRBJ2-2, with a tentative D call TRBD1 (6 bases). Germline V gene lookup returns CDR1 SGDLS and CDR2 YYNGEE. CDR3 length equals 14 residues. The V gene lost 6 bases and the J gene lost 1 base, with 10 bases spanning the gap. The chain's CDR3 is CASNPGQNTGELFF. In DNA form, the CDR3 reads TGTGCCAGCAATCCGGGACAGAACACCGGGGAGCTGTTTTTT.

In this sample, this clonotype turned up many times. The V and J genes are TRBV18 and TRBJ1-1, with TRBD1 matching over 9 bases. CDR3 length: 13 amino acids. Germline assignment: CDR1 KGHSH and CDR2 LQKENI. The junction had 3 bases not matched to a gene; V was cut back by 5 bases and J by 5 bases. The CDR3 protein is CASSRQGETEAFF. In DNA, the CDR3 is TGTGCCAGCTCAAGACAGGGGGAAACTGAAGCTTTCTTT.

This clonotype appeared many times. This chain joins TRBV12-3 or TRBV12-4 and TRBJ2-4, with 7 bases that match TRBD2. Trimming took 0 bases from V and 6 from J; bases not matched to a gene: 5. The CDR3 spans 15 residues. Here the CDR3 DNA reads TGTGCCAGCAGTTTAGCGGGGGGGACCCTAAACATTCAGTACTTC. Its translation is CASSLAGGTLNIQYF.

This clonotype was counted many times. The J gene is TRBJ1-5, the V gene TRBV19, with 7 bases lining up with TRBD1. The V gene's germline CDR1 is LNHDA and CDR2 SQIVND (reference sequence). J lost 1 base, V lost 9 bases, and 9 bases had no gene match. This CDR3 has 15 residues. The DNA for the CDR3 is TGTGCCAGCAGTCGCACAGGGGACAGCAATCAGCCCCAGCATTTT. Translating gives CASSRTGDSNQPQHF.

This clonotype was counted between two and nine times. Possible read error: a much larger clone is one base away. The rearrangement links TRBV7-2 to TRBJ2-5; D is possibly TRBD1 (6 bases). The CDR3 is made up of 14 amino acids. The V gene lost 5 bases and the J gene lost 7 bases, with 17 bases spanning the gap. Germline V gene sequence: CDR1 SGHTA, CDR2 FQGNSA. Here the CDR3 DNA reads TGTGCCAGCAGCCCAACGACAGGAGAAGGGACCCAGTACTTC. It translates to CASSPTTGEGTQYF.

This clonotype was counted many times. CDR3 DNA sequence: TGTGCCAGTAGTATCACGGCTACCGGCCGATATGGCTACACCTTC. The encoded protein is CASSITATGRYGYTF. This chain links TRBV19 with TRBJ1-2, with no clear D. Germline V gene sequence: CDR1 LNHDA, CDR2 SQIVND (reference sequence). Trimming took 3 bases from V and 5 from J, leaving 16 bases between them. There are 15 residues in the CDR3.

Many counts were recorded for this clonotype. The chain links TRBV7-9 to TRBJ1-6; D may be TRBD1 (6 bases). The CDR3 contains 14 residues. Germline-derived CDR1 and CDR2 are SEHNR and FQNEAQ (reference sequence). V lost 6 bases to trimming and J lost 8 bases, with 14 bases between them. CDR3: CASRATDSHSPLHF. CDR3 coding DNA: TGTGCCAGCAGGGCCACGGACAGTCATTCACCCCTCCACTTT.

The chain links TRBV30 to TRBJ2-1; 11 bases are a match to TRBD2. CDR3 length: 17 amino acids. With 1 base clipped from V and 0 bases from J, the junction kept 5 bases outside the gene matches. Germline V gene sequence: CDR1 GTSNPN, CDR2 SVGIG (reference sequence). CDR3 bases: TGTGCCTGGAGTGGGACTAGCGGGTATAGCTCCTACAATGAGCAGTTCTTC. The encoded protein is CAWSGTSGYSSYNEQFF.

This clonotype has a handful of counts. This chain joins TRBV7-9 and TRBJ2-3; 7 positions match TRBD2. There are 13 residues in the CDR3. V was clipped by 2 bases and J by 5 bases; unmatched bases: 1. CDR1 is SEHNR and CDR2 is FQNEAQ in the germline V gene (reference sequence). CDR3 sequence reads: CASSLTGGDTQYF. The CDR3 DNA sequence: TGTGCCAGCAGCTTAACGGGGGGAGATACGCAGTATTTT.

Here the CDR3 reads CATSDVGQGTYEQYF. The CDR3 nucleotides are TGTGCCACCAGTGATGTGGGACAGGGGACCTACGAGCAGTACTTC. The rearrangement uses TRBV24-1 and TRBJ2-7, with TRBD1 identical over 10 bases. The CDR3 loop spans 15 amino acids. Germline-derived CDR1 and CDR2 are KGHDR and SFDVKD. V lost 3 bases, J lost 2 bases, and 3 bases stayed unmatched.

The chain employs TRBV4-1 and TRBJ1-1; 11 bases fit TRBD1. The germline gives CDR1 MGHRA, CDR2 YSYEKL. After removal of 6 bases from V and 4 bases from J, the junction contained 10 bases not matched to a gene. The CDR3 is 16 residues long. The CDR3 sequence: CASSTGTGGLGTEAFF. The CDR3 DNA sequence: TGCGCCAGCAGTACCGGGACAGGGGGACTGGGCACTGAAGCTTTCTTT.